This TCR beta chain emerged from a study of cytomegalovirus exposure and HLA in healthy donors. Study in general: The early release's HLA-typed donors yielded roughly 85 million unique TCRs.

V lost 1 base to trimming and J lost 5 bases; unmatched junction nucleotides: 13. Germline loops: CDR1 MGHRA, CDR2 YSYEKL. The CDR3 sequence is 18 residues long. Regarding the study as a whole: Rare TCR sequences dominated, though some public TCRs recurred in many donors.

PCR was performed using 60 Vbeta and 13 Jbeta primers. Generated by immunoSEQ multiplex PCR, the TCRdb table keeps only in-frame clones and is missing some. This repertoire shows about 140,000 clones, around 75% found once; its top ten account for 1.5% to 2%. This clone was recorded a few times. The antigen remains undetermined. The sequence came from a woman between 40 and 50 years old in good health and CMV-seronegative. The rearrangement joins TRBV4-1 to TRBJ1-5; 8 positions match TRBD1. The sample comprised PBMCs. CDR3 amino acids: CASSQVRLAGGYHQPQHF. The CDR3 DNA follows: TGCGCCAGCAGCCAAGTGAGGTTGGCAGGGGGCTATCATCAGCCCCAGCATTTT.